One and the same sample provided the 10 T cell receptor beta chains below, sequenced in a study of Ad26.COV2.S vaccination and SARS-CoV-2 variants. TCRdb's copy holds only in-frame clones and misses some; the assay was immunoSEQ multiplex PCR. The profile shows about 350,000 clones, about 87% of them singletons. Indicated treatment: some 19 received Ad26.COV2.S at low or high dose, single or two shots; a few received placebo; per-sample allocation not given. On day 63 after the first injection, vaccine and placebo recipients gave samples. The sequencing here drew on peripheral blood, taken in a trial of Ad26.COV2.S vaccine versus placebo. The receptors originated from a person aged 18-65 years who received the Ad26.COV2.S COVID-19 vaccine or a placebo.

The chain employs TRBV30 and TRBJ1-2; 8 bases map to TRBD1. CDR3 size: 16 residues. Germline V lookup: CDR1 GTSNPN, CDR2 SVGIG (reference sequence). Trimming took 8 bases from V and 5 from J; bases not matched to a gene: 19. CDR3 protein: CAGTEGRTGIMYGYTF. CDR3 bases: TGTGCCGGGACGGAGGGTCGGACAGGGATAATGTATGGCTACACCTTC.

This chain joins TRBV19 and TRBJ1-2; 8 nucleotides agree with TRBD1. The trim removed 8 bases at V and 4 bases at J, leaving 3 bases unmatched. The V gene's germline CDR1 is LNHDA and CDR2 SQIVND (reference sequence). The CDR3 loop spans 12 amino acids. Here the CDR3 reads CASDGTGYGYTF. The CDR3 coding sequence is TGTGCCAGTGATGGGACAGGCTATGGCTACACCTTC. The full variable domain, with the rest looked up from reference TRBV19 and TRBJ1-2, is DGGITQSPKYLFRKEGQNVTLSCEQNLNHDAMYWYRQDPGQGLRLIYYSQIVNDFQKGDIAEGYSVSREKKESFPLTVTSAQKNPTAFYLCASDGTGYGYTFGSGTRLTVV.

The genes are TRBV5-1 and TRBJ2-1, with TRBD2 matching over 9 bases. Germline CDR1 reads SGHRS; CDR2 reads YFSETQ. The CDR3 is 16 amino acids. V was clipped by 3 bases and J by 0 bases; unmatched bases: 4. CDR3 in amino acids: CASSSERGDSYNEQFF. Here the CDR3 DNA reads TGCGCCAGCAGCTCCGAGCGGGGGGACTCCTACAATGAGCAGTTCTTC.

This clone occurred once. The chain combines TRBV13 with TRBJ1-1, with 8 bases aligning to TRBD1. Trimming at V came to 1 base and at J to 10 bases, leaving 2 bases not matched to a gene. The CDR3 sequence is 12 residues long. Germline V CDR1 and CDR2: PRHDT, FYEKMQ (reference sequence). CDR3 protein: CASSLDGQGAFF. Here the CDR3 DNA reads TGTGCCAGCAGCTTAGACGGACAGGGAGCTTTCTTT.

The chain uses TRBV20-1 and TRBJ1-2; D is ambiguous. Germline V gene lookup returns CDR1 DFQATT and CDR2 SNEGSKA (reference sequence). Trimming left V 7 bases short and J 6 bases short, with 9 bases between. The CDR3 is 10 amino acids. This CDR3 reads CSGRENGYTF. The CDR3 DNA is TGCAGTGGACGGGAGAATGGCTACACCTTC.

The gene calls are TRBV27 and TRBJ1-1, with TRBD1 as a possible D gene (6 bases). This CDR3 spans 13 amino acids. The V end lost 6 bases, the J end lost 6 bases, and 14 bases lay between the germline ends. The germline V gene has CDR1 MNHEY and CDR2 SMNVEV (reference sequence). The CDR3 loop is CASRPTGRAEAFF. As DNA, the CDR3 is TGTGCCAGCAGGCCAACAGGGAGGGCTGAAGCTTTCTTT.

V usage is TRBV27 and J usage is TRBJ1-6; no firm D call. The CDR3 is made up of 12 amino acids. The germline gives CDR1 MNHEY, CDR2 SMNVEV (reference sequence). Between the trimmed V and J ends, which lost 3 bases and 10 bases, there was a span of 7 bases. DNA of the CDR3: TGTGCCAGCAGTTTGGGGAGATCACCCCTCCACTTT. Amino acid sequence: CASSLGRSPLHF.

The chain couples TRBV6-5 to TRBJ2-7, with D perhaps TRBD2 (5 bases). CDR1 MNHEY and CDR2 SVGAGI come from the germline V gene. The V end lost 6 bases, the J end lost 0 bases, and 12 bases lay between the germline ends. The CDR3 sequence is 14 residues long. The CDR3 coding sequence is TGTGCCAGCAGCAGAGGGCCGGACTCCTACGAGCAGTACTTC. Translation: CASSRGPDSYEQYF.

The V and J genes are TRBV15 and TRBJ1-1; D remains unclear. The V gene lost 5 bases and the J gene lost 8 bases, with 15 bases spanning the gap. The germline V gene has CDR1 LNHNV and CDR2 YYDKDF (reference sequence). There are 13 residues in the CDR3. CDR3 residues: CATSLQGSSEAFF. The CDR3, as DNA: TGTGCCACCAGCTTGCAAGGGTCTTCAGAAGCTTTCTTT.

The chain carries TRBV5-4 and TRBJ2-1, with 14 bases identical to TRBD2. With 3 bases clipped from V and 6 bases from J, the junction kept 2 bases outside the gene matches. CDR3 length: 15 amino acids. CDR1 and CDR2 from the germline V gene are SGHNT and YYREEE (reference sequence). As DNA, the CDR3 is TGTGCCAGCAGCTCGGGACTAGCGGGGGTCAATGAGCAGTTCTTC. As protein: CASSSGLAGVNEQFF.